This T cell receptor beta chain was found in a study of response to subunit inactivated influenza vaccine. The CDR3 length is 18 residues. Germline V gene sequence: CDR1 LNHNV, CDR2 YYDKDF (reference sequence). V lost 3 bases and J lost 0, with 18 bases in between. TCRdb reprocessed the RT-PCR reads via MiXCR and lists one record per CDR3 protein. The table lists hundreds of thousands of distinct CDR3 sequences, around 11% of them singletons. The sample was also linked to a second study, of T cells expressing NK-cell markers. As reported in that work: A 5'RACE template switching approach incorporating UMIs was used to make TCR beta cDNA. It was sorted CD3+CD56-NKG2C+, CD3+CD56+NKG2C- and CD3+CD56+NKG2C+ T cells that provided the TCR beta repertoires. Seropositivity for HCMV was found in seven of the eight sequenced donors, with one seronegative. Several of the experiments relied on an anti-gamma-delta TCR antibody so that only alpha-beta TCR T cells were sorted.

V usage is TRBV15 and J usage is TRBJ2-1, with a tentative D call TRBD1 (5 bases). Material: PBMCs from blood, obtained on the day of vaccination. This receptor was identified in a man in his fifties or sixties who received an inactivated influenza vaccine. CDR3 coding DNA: TGTGCCACCAGCAGCACCCTTGGGGCGATTAGCTCCTACAATGAGCAGTTCTTC. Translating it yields CATSSTLGAISSYNEQFF.